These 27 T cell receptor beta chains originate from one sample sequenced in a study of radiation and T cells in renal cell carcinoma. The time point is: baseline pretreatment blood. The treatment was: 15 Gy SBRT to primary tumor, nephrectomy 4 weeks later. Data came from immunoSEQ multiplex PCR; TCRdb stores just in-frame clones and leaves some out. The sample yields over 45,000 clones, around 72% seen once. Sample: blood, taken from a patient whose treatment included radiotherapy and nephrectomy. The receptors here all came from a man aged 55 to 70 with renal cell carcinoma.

The CDR3 is CASSLEFAVGDSPLHF. CDR3 nucleotide sequence: TGTGCCAGCAGCTTAGAATTCGCGGTAGGGGATTCACCCCTCCACTTT. The chain joins TRBV11-3 to TRBJ1-6; perhaps TRBD1 as D (5 bases). The germline gives CDR1 SGHNT, CDR2 YENEEA. The V and J ends lost 0 bases and 8 bases respectively, with 14 bases between them. This CDR3 is built from 16 residues.

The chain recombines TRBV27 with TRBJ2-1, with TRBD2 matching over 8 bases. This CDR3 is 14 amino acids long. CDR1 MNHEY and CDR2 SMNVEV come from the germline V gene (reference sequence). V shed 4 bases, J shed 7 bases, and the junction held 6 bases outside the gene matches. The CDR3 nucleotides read TGTGCCAGCAGTTGGGGACTAGGGGGGAATGAGCAGTTCTTC. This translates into CASSWGLGGNEQFF.

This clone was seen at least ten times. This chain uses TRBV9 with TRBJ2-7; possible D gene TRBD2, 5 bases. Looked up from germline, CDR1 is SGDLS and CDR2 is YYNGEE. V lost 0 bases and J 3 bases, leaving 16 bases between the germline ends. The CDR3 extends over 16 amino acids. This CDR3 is CASSVADSPPIYEQYF. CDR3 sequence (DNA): TGTGCCAGCAGCGTAGCGGACTCTCCACCAATCTACGAGCAGTACTTC.

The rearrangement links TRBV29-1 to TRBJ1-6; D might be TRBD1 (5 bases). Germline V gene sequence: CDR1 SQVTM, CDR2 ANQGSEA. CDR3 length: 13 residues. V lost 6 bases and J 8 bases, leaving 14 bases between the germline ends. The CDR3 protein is CSVADGDHSPLHF. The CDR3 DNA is TGCAGCGTGGCGGACGGGGACCATTCACCCCTCCACTTT.

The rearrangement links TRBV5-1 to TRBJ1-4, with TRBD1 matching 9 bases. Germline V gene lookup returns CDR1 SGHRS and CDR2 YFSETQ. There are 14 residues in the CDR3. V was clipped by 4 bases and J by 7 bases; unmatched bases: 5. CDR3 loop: CASSLGQGGEKLFF. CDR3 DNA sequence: TGCGCCAGCAGCCTGGGACAGGGTGGTGAAAAACTGTTTTTT.

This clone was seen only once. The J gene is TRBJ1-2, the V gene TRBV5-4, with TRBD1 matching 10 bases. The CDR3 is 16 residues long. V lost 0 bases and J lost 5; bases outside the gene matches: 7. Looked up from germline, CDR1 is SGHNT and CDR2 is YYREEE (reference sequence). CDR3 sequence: CASSLGVDRGQYGYTF. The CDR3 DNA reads TGTGCCAGCAGCTTGGGGGTAGACAGGGGGCAGTATGGCTACACCTTC.

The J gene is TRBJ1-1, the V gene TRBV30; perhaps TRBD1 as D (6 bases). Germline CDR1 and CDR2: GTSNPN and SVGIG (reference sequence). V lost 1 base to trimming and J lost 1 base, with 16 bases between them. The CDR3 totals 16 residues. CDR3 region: CAWSAWGPRTNTEAFF. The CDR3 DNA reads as TGTGCCTGGAGTGCGTGGGGGCCCCGCACGAACACTGAAGCTTTCTTT.

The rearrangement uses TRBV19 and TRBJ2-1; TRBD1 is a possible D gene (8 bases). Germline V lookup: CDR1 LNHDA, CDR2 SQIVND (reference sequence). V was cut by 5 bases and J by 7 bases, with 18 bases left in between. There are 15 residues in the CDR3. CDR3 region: CASSFHRGGGNEQFF. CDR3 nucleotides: TGTGCCAGTAGTTTCCACAGGGGGGGCGGGAATGAGCAGTTCTTC.

CDR3 protein: CASSSVRGDQPQHF. For the CDR3, the DNA is TGTGCCAGCAGCTCCGTGAGGGGAGATCAGCCCCAGCATTTT. The V gene is TRBV11-2, the J gene TRBJ1-5, with a possible D match to TRBD1 (5 bases). This CDR3 spans 14 amino acids. Trimming removed 4 bases from V and 5 bases from J, with 12 bases in between. The germline gives CDR1 SGHAT, CDR2 FQNNGV.

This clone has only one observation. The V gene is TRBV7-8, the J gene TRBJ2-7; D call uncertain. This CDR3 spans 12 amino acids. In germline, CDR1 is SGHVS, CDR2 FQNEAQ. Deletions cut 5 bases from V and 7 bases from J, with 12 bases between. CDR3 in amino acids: CASSGHAGEQYF. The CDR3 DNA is TGTGCCAGCAGCGGCCATGCTGGAGAGCAGTACTTC.

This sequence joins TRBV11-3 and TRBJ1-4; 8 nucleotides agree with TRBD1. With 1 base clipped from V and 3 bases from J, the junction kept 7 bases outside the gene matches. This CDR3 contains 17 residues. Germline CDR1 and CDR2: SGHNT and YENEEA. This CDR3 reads CASSLASGQGSNEKLFF. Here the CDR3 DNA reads TGTGCCAGCAGCTTAGCCAGTGGACAGGGTTCTAATGAAAAACTGTTTTTT.

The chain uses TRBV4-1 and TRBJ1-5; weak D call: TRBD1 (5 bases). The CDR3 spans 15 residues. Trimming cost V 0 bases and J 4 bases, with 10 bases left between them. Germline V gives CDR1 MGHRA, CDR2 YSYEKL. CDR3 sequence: CASSQDGTGNQPQHF. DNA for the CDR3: TGCGCCAGCAGCCAAGACGGGACGGGGAATCAGCCCCAGCATTTT.

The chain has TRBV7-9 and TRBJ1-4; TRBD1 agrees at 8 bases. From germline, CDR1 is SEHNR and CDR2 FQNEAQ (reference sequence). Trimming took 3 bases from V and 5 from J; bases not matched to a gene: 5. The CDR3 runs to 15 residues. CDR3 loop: CASSLGTGLNEKLFF. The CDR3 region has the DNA TGTGCCAGCAGCTTGGGGACAGGTTTGAATGAAAAACTGTTTTTT.

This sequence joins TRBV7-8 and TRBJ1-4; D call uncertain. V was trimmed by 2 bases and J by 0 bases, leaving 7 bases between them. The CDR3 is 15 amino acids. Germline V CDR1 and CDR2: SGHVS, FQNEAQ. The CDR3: CASSLTTATNEKLFF. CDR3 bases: TGTGCCAGCAGCTTAACGACGGCAACTAATGAAAAACTGTTTTTT. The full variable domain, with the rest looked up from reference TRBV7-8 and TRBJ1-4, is GAGVSQSPRYKVAKRGQDVALRCDPISGHVSLFWYQQALGQGPEFLTYFQNEAQLDKSGLPSDRFFAERPEGSVSTLKIQRTQQEDSAVYLCASSLTTATNEKLFFGSGTQLSVL.

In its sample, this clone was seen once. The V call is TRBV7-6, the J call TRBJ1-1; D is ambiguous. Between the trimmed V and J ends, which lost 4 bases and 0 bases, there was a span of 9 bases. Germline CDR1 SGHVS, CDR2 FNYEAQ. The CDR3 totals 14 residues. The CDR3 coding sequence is TGTGCCAGCAGCTCAGACCTGTTGAACACTGAAGCTTTCTTT. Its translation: CASSSDLLNTEAFF.

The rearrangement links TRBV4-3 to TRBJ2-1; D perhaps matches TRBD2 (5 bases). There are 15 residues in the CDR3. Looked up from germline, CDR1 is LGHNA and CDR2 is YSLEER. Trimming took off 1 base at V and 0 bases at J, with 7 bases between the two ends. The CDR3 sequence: CASSQVGSSYNEQFF. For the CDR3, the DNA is TGCGCCAGCAGCCAAGTAGGGAGCTCCTACAATGAGCAGTTCTTC.

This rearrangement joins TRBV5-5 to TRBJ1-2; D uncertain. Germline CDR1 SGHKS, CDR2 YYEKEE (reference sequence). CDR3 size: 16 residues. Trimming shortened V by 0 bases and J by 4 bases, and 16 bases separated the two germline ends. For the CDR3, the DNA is TGTGCCAGCAGCTTGGTGGAGTCGCCAGGCTCCTATGGCTACACCTTC. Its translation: CASSLVESPGSYGYTF.

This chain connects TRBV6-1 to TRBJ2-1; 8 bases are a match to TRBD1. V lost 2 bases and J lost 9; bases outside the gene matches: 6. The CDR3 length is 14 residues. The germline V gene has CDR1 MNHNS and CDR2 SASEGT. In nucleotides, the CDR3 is TGTGCCAGCAGTGAACAGGGGGCGTTGGGTGAGCAGTTCTTC. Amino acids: CASSEQGALGEQFF.

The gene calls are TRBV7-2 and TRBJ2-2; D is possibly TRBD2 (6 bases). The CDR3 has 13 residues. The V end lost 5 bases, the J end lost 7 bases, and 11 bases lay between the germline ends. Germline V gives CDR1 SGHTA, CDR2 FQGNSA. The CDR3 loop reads CASSPDYNGELFF. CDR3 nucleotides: TGTGCCAGCAGCCCGGACTACAACGGGGAGCTGTTTTTT.

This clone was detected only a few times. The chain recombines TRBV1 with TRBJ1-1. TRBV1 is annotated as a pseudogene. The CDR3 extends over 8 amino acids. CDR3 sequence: CTTVYSFF. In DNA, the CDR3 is TGCACCACCGTGTATTCTTTCTTT.

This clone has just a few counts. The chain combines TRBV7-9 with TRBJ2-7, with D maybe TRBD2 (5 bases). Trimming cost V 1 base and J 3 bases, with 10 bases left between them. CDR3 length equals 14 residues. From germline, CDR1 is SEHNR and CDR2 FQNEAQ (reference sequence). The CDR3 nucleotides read TGTGCCAGCAGCTTAGGTTGGGAGAACTACGAGCAGTACTTC. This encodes CASSLGWENYEQYF.

The CDR3 reads CASSLGGSGPLQETQYF. Here the CDR3 DNA reads TGTGCCAGCAGCTTAGGGGGTAGCGGCCCTTTGCAAGAGACCCAGTACTTC. The chain combines TRBV11-2 with TRBJ2-5, with D possibly matching TRBD2 (6 bases). CDR1 is SGHAT, CDR2 FQNNGV, per germline. The CDR3 runs 17 residues. Trimming shortened V by 1 base and J by 2 bases, and 17 bases separated the two germline ends.

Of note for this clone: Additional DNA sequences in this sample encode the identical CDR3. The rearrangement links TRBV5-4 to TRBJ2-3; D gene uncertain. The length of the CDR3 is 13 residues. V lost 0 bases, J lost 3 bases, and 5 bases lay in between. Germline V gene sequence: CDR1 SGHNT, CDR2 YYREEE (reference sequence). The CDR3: CASSLGGTDTQYF. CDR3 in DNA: TGTGCCAGCAGCTTGGGTGGGACAGATACGCAGTATTTT.

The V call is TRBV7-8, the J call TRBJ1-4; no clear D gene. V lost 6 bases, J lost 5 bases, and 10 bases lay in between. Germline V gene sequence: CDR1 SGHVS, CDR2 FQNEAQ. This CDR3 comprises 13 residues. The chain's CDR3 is CASSKLENEKLFF. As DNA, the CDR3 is TGTGCCAGCAGTAAGCTCGAAAATGAAAAACTGTTTTTT.

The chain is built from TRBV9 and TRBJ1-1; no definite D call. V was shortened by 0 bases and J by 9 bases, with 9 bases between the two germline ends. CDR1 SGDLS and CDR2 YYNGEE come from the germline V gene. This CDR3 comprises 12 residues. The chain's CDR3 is CASSVGEEKAFF. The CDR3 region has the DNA TGTGCCAGCAGCGTAGGCGAAGAAAAAGCTTTCTTT.

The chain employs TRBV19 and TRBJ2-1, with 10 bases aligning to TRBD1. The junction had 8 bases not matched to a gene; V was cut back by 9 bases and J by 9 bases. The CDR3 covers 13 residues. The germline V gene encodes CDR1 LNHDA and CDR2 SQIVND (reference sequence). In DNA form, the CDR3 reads TGTGCCAGCCATAGACAGGGGGCTATTGAGCAGTTCTTC. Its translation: CASHRQGAIEQFF.

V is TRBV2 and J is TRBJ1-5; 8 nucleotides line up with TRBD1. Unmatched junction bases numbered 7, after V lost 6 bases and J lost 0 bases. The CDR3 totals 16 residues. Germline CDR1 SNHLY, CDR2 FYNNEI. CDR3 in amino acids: CASSLRGPNSNQPQHF. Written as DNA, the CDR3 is TGTGCCAGCAGCCTCAGGGGGCCAAATAGCAATCAGCCCCAGCATTTT.